The sequence of this TCR beta chain was determined in a study of T cell responses to AZD1222 COVID-19 vaccine. In its sample, this clone was seen once. The protocol was immunoSEQ multiplex PCR, while the TCRdb copy is restricted to in-frame clones and leaves out a portion. The data contain 150,000 to 200,000 clones, around 93% of them singletons. Trimming cost V 5 bases and J 6 bases, with 14 bases left between them. CDR3 length equals 14 residues. Germline lookup yields CDR1 LNHDA and CDR2 SQIVND (reference sequence). The sequencing here drew on peripheral blood, taken 28 days after the second AZD1222 dose. The rearrangement uses TRBV19 and TRBJ1-5; perhaps TRBD1 as D (5 bases). The receptor was isolated from an adult who received the AZD1222 COVID-19 vaccine. The CDR3 DNA is TGTGCCAGTAGTCCCCTGTGGGGGGTTCAGCCCCAGCATTTT. Its protein product is CASSPLWGVQPQHF.